This entry is about one TCR beta chain. The record originates from a study of shared clonotypes between healthy human individuals. Germline values: CDR1 SGHDT, CDR2 YYEEEE. Trimming removed 3 bases from V and 9 bases from J; junction bases left unmatched: 3. This CDR3 has 12 residues. Sequencing was performed with immunoSEQ multiplex PCR; in TCRdb, only in-frame clones are kept and a portion is missing. The sample contains roughly 2.2 million clones, 85% to 95% of which appear only once. This chain connects TRBV5-6 to TRBJ1-2; 9 bases align to TRBD1. The receptor was derived from a man younger than 30 in good health. Some clones in this sample may be carry-over from other donors' samples. The specimen was naive CD4+ T cells from PBMCs. Subset of the sample: CD45RA+ positively selected. For the CDR3, the DNA is TGTGCCAGCAGCTCGACAGGGGGGAGCTACACCTTC. Translated, it gives CASSSTGGSYTF.